The entry below gives a single T cell receptor (beta chain) sequence along with its context. This specimen comes from a study of T cell changes during pregnancy in multiple sclerosis. Sequencing was performed with immunoSEQ multiplex PCR; in TCRdb, only in-frame clones are kept and a portion is missing. The sample has about 40,000 clones; about 90% are singletons. The germline gives CDR1 SGHRS, CDR2 YFSETQ. V lost 5 bases to trimming and J lost 0 bases, with 14 bases between them. The CDR3 length is 16 residues. V usage is TRBV5-1 and J usage is TRBJ2-2, with D possibly matching TRBD2 (5 bases). The source material was CD4+ T cells from peripheral blood mononuclear cells, sampled before pregnancy. This sequence was found in a female donor with multiple sclerosis, enrolled in a pregnancy study. CDR3 sequence (DNA): TGCGCCAGCAGGGAGGAGAGGCGCGCGAACACCGGGGAGCTGTTTTTT. Its translation: CASREERRANTGELFF.